These T cell receptor beta chains were read from a single sample in a study of blood T cell repertoires in COVID-19. Sequencing used immunoSEQ multiplex PCR; TCRdb keeps in-frame clones, though not all of them. The table includes approximately 220,000 clones, about 80% detected once. The sequencing input was peripheral blood. These receptor sequences come from a woman aged 60-75 years with acute or convalescent COVID-19. Each CDR3 is given with its conserved first and last residue. D genes are given only for firm matches. Expanded clones are given a class, and other clones once, few, many or no size at all.

J | D | size | V | DNA | CDR3
TRBJ2-1 | NA | few | TRBV27 | TGTGCCAGCAGTCGCATAGCAGGGGATCATGAGCAGTTCTTC | CASSRIAGDHEQFF
TRBJ2-1 | TRBD1 | NA | TRBV5-1 | TGCGCCAGCAGCTTTAGGAACCAAGGAACACAGGGGATTGCCTACAATGAGCAGTTCTTC | CASSFRNQGTQGIAYNEQFF
TRBJ2-7 | NA | NA | TRBV19 | TGTGCCAGTAGTTTGACAGCCTCCTACGAGCAGTACTTC | CASSLTASYEQYF
TRBJ1-4 | TRBD1 | NA | TRBV19 | TGTGCCAGTAGCCCGGGACAGGGTTATGAAAAACTGTTTTTT | CASSPGQGYEKLFF
TRBJ1-2 | NA | NA | TRBV9 | TGTGCCAGCAGCGTAACCGGGACATTACCTCTCTATGGCTACACCTTC | CASSVTGTLPLYGYTF
TRBJ2-3 | NA | NA | TRBV6-5 | TGTGCCAGCAACCTCCAGGATACTGATACGCAGTATTTT | CASNLQDTDTQYF
TRBJ1-1 | NA | once | TRBV2 | TGTGCCAGCAGTGAAACAGGGATGACTGAAGCTTTCTTT | CASSETGMTEAFF
TRBJ1-2 | TRBD1 | NA | TRBV2 | TGTGCCAGCAGTGGCAGGGGGAAGAATGGCTACACCTTC | CASSGRGKNGYTF
TRBJ1-1 | NA | NA | TRBV15 | TGTGCCACCAGCGAGGGAGAAAGGGATCCGAGACACAACACTGAAGCTTTCTTT | CATSEGERDPRHNTEAFF
TRBJ2-2 | TRBD2 | NA | TRBV4-2 | TGTGCCAGCAGCCTTGGGACTAGCGGTCCCGGGGAGCTGTTTTTT | CASSLGTSGPGELFF
TRBJ1-1 | TRBD1 | few | TRBV19 | TGTGCCAGTAGTATCAGGACAGGGGAATCTGAAGCTTTCTTT | CASSIRTGESEAFF
TRBJ1-5 | NA | NA | TRBV18 | TGTGCCAGCTCACGCGGGGGAATCGGGCAGCCCCAGCATTTT | CASSRGGIGQPQHF
TRBJ1-2 | NA | NA | TRBV5-4 | TGTGCCAGCAGCTTGAATCAAGAGGGATACTATGGCTACACCTTC | CASSLNQEGYYGYTF
TRBJ1-2 | TRBD1 | NA | TRBV19 | TGTGCCAGTAGTTACCCCGGGACAGGGGACTATGGCTACACCTTC | CASSYPGTGDYGYTF
TRBJ1-1 | TRBD1 | NA | TRBV6-5 | TGTGCCAGCAGTATTGGACAGGGACGAACTGAAGCTTTCTTT | CASSIGQGRTEAFF
TRBJ2-3 | TRBD1 | few | TRBV24-1 | TGTGCCACCAGTGACCCAACTGGGACAGGGGTCACAGATACGCAGTATTTT | CATSDPTGTGVTDTQYF
TRBJ1-2 | NA | NA | TRBV12-3/TRBV12-4 | TGTGCCAGCAGGACAGGCACCCTCTATGGCTACACCTTC | CASRTGTLYGYTF
TRBJ1-6 | NA | NA | TRBV7-2 | TGTGCCAGCAGCCCACGCCGCCAAAGCCGCTATAATTCACCCCTCCACTTT | CASSPRRQSRYNSPLHF